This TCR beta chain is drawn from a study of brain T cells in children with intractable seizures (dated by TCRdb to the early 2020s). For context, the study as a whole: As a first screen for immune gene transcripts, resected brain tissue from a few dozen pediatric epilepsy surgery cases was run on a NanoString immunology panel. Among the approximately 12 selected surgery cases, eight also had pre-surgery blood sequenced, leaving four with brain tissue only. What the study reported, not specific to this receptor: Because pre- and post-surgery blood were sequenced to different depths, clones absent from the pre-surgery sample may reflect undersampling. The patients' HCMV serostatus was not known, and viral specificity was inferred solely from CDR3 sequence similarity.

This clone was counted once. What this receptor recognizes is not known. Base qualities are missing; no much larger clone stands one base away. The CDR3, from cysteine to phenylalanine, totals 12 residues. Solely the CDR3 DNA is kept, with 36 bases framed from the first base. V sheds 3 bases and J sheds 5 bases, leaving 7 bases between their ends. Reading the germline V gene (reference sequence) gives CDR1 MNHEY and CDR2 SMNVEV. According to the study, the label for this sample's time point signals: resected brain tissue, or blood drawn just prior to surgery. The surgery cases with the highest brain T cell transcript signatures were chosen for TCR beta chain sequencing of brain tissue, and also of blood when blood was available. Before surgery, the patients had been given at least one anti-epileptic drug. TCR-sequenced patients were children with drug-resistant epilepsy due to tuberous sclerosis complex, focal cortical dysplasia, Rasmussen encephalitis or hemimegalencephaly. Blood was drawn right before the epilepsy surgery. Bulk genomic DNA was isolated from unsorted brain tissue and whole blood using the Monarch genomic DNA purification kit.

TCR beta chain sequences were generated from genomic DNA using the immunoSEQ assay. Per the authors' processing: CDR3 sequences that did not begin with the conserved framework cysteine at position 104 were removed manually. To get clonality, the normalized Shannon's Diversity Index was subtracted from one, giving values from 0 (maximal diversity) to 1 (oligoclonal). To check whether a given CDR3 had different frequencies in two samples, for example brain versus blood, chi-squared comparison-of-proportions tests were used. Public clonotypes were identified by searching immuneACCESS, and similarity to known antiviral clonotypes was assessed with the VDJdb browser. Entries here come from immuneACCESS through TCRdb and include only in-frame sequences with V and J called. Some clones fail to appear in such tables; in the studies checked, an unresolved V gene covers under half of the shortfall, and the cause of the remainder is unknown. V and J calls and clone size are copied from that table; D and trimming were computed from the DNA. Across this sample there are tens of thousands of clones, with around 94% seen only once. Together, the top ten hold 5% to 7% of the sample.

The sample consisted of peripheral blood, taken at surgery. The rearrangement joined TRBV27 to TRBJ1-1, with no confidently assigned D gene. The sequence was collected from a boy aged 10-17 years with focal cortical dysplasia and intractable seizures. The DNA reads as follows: TGTGCCAGCAGTTTTTCTGGAACTGAAGCTTTCTTT. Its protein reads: CASSFSGTEAFF.